This T cell receptor beta chain was identified during a study of control samples from healthy donors and cancer patients. The CDR3 contains 16 residues. Germline CDR1 is SGHDT and CDR2 is YYEEEE. With 0 bases clipped from V and 0 bases from J, the junction kept 3 bases outside the gene matches. Method: immunoSEQ multiplex PCR; TCRdb's copy keeps in-frame clones and lacks some. The sample has approximately 94,000 clones; roughly 80% are singletons. This receptor was taken from a man in his 70s with lung cancer. This chain joins TRBV5-6 and TRBJ2-4; 7 nucleotides align to TRBD1. Sequencing was done on a sample of PBMCs. In nucleotides, the CDR3 is TGTGCCAGCAGCTTGGTTGCAGGGGGAGCCAAAAACATTCAGTACTTC. Its translation: CASSLVAGGAKNIQYF.